The source of this TCR beta chain is a study of blood T cell repertoires in COVID-19. Germline V CDR1 and CDR2: LNHDA, SQIVND (reference sequence). With 0 bases removed from V and 5 bases from J, the gap between germline ends came to 13 bases. This CDR3 has 16 amino acids. Here immunoSEQ multiplex PCR was the method, and the copy in TCRdb shows in-frame clones only, minus some. This sample has thousands of clones, with 93% found just once. Sequenced material: peripheral blood. V and J are TRBV19 and TRBJ2-2; tentative D call: TRBD2 (6 bases). This receptor was obtained from a human donor in a cohort sampled during active COVID-19. CDR3 sequence: CASSIEGLARTGELFF. The CDR3 DNA follows: TGTGCCAGTAGTATAGAGGGGCTAGCGAGAACCGGGGAGCTGTTTTTT.